Listed below are T cell receptor beta chains from one sample, sequenced in a study of identical twins. TCRdb called the 5' RACE reads again in MiXCR, with one record for every CDR3 protein. The repertoire holds 570,000 or so distinct CDR3 sequences, 7.5% to 10% seen once, with around 3.2% in the top ten. The sample also formed part of further work on yellow fever vaccine responses in identical twins.

Sequencing input: PBMCs. The receptors were sampled from a woman aged 18 to 35 in good health. CDR3s include the opening cysteine and the closing phenylalanine or tryptophan. Fields, in order: D gene, J gene, clone size, V gene, CDR3 DNA, CDR3 protein. The D gene is left open where the match is weak. Clone size appears in some rows only: once, few, many, or a class for an expanded clone.

D gene: .
J gene: TRBJ2-5
clone size: few
V gene: TRBV7-8
CDR3 DNA: TGTGCCAGCAGCTTAGAGGACTACGACATAGAGACCCAGTACTTC
CDR3 protein: CASSLEDYDIETQYF

D gene: .
J gene: TRBJ2-2
clone size: .
V gene: TRBV2
CDR3 DNA: TGTGCCAGCCATAAGGGGTCCGGGGAGCTGTTTTTT
CDR3 protein: CASHKGSGELFF

D gene: TRBD2
J gene: TRBJ2-5
clone size: .
V gene: TRBV28
CDR3 DNA: TGTGCCAGCAGTTCCCCCCTAGCGGGAGGGCGGTTGACCCAGTACTTC
CDR3 protein: CASSSPLAGGRLTQYF

D gene: TRBD1
J gene: TRBJ1-6
clone size: few
V gene: TRBV20-1
CDR3 DNA: TGCAGTGCTTACCCTACAGGGGCCAATTCACCCCTCCACTTT
CDR3 protein: CSAYPTGANSPLHF

D gene: TRBD2
J gene: TRBJ2-1
clone size: few
V gene: TRBV27
CDR3 DNA: TGTGCCAGCAGTACATTGGTAAGGGAGGGGTGGAATGAGCAGTTCTTC
CDR3 protein: CASSTLVREGWNEQFF

D gene: .
J gene: TRBJ2-5
clone size: .
V gene: TRBV18
CDR3 DNA: TGTGCCAGCTCACGAGCGAAACAAGAGACCCAGTACTTC
CDR3 protein: CASSRAKQETQYF

D gene: .
J gene: TRBJ2-7
clone size: .
V gene: TRBV7-2
CDR3 DNA: TGTGCCAGCAGCTTAGTGGGCCCGGAGGGCGAGCAGTACTTC
CDR3 protein: CASSLVGPEGEQYF

D gene: .
J gene: TRBJ2-7
clone size: .
V gene: TRBV27
CDR3 DNA: TGTGCCAGCAGTGGACAAGCGGGTATCTACGAGCAGTACTTC
CDR3 protein: CASSGQAGIYEQYF

D gene: .
J gene: TRBJ1-2
clone size: .
V gene: TRBV29-1
CDR3 DNA: TGCAGCGTCCGGGACTGGGATGGCTACACCTTC
CDR3 protein: CSVRDWDGYTF

D gene: TRBD2
J gene: TRBJ2-4
clone size: few
V gene: TRBV4-3
CDR3 DNA: TGCGCCAGCAGCCAAGTTGGGGGTAGCGGGAGCCACATTCAGTACTTC
CDR3 protein: CASSQVGGSGSHIQYF

D gene: .
J gene: TRBJ2-7
clone size: many
V gene: TRBV6-5
CDR3 DNA: TGTGCCAGCAGTACTCAGGGTTATCACGAGCAGTACTTC
CDR3 protein: CASSTQGYHEQYF

D gene: .
J gene: TRBJ2-7
clone size: .
V gene: TRBV5-6
CDR3 DNA: TGTGCCAGCAGCTTCCCCCTTTTGAACGAGCAGTACTTC
CDR3 protein: CASSFPLLNEQYF

D gene: .
J gene: TRBJ2-1
clone size: many
V gene: TRBV20-1
CDR3 DNA: TGCAGTGCTAGAGATCCCGACAGGGAGGTTATCAGCAATGAGCAGTTCTTC
CDR3 protein: CSARDPDREVISNEQFF

D gene: TRBD1
J gene: TRBJ1-2
clone size: .
V gene: TRBV25-1
CDR3 DNA: TGTGCCAGCAGCCTCCCCGGGACAGGGCACTATGGCTACACCTTC
CDR3 protein: CASSLPGTGHYGYTF

D gene: .
J gene: TRBJ2-1
clone size: few
V gene: TRBV4-3
CDR3 DNA: TGCGCCAGCAGCCAAGATTTGACTGACAATGAGCAGTTCTTC
CDR3 protein: CASSQDLTDNEQFF

D gene: TRBD1
J gene: TRBJ1-1
clone size: .
V gene: TRBV18
CDR3 DNA: TGTGCCAGCTCACCGGTTACAGGGGTGGGCACTGAAGCTTTCTTT
CDR3 protein: CASSPVTGVGTEAFF

D gene: .
J gene: TRBJ2-3
clone size: few
V gene: TRBV12-3/TRBV12-4
CDR3 DNA: TGTGCCAGCATTTCAGGAGGGGATACGCAGTATTTT
CDR3 protein: CASISGGDTQYF

D gene: TRBD2
J gene: TRBJ2-1
clone size: many
V gene: TRBV4-2
CDR3 DNA: TGTGCCAGCAGCCAAGGAGCGGCGGGGGGGCAGGTTGAGCAGTTCTTC
CDR3 protein: CASSQGAAGGQVEQFF

D gene: .
J gene: TRBJ1-2
clone size: .
V gene: TRBV6-1
CDR3 DNA: TGTGCCAGCAGTGAAGAAGGGAGGTCTTACTATGGCTACACCTTC
CDR3 protein: CASSEEGRSYYGYTF

D gene: .
J gene: TRBJ2-3
clone size: few
V gene: TRBV28
CDR3 DNA: TGTGCCAGCAGTACCAGTACGCAGTATTTT
CDR3 protein: CASSTSTQYF

D gene: .
J gene: TRBJ2-5
clone size: few
V gene: TRBV5-1
CDR3 DNA: TGCGCCAGCAGCCCGTGGGTAGAGGCGACCCAGTACTTC
CDR3 protein: CASSPWVEATQYF

D gene: .
J gene: TRBJ2-7
clone size: many
V gene: TRBV20-1
CDR3 DNA: TGCAGTGCTAGAGGACACGGCACTGCCTACGAGCAGTACTTC
CDR3 protein: CSARGHGTAYEQYF

D gene: .
J gene: TRBJ1-5
clone size: .
V gene: TRBV7-9
CDR3 DNA: TGTGCCAGCAGCCGGTCAAAGTCAGATCAGCCCCAGCATTTT
CDR3 protein: CASSRSKSDQPQHF

D gene: TRBD1
J gene: TRBJ2-7
clone size: .
V gene: TRBV7-9
CDR3 DNA: TGTGCCAGCAGCGTCAGATCTCCGGGACAGGAAGCCTACGAGCAGTACTTC
CDR3 protein: CASSVRSPGQEAYEQYF

D gene: TRBD2
J gene: TRBJ2-3
clone size: many
V gene: TRBV7-3
CDR3 DNA: TGTGCCAGCAGCTTAAGTTCCCTGGCTAGCGGGGGCTCAGATACGCAGTATTTT
CDR3 protein: CASSLSSLASGGSDTQYF

D gene: TRBD1
J gene: TRBJ2-3
clone size: many
V gene: TRBV27
CDR3 DNA: TGTGCCAGCAGCCAGGACAGGGTCACAGATACGCAGTATTTT
CDR3 protein: CASSQDRVTDTQYF

D gene: TRBD1
J gene: TRBJ2-4
clone size: many
V gene: TRBV10-3
CDR3 DNA: TGTGCCATCAGCCCCTGGGGGACAGGAGATAAAAACATTCAGTACTTC
CDR3 protein: CAISPWGTGDKNIQYF

D gene: TRBD2
J gene: TRBJ2-5
clone size: few
V gene: TRBV6-1
CDR3 DNA: TGTGCCAGCAGCAGGGGACTAGCGGGGGGGCCTCCGCAAGAGACCCAGTACTTC
CDR3 protein: CASSRGLAGGPPQETQYF

D gene: .
J gene: TRBJ2-5
clone size: .
V gene: TRBV4-3
CDR3 DNA: TGCGCCAGCAGCCAAGAGGGAGATACCCACTATCAGGAGACCCTGTACTTC
CDR3 protein: CASSQEGDTHYQETLYF

D gene: .
J gene: TRBJ2-5
clone size: .
V gene: TRBV20-1
CDR3 DNA: TGCAGGCCAACGGGTTCCGAGACCCAGTACTTC
CDR3 protein: CRPTGSETQYF

D gene: .
J gene: TRBJ2-5
clone size: many
V gene: TRBV13
CDR3 DNA: TGTGCCAGCAGTCGGGCCCCCCAAGAGACCCAGTACTTC
CDR3 protein: CASSRAPQETQYF

D gene: TRBD1
J gene: TRBJ2-3
clone size: many
V gene: TRBV18
CDR3 DNA: TGTGCCAGCCGATTGACAGGGAGCACAGATACGCAGTATTTT
CDR3 protein: CASRLTGSTDTQYF

D gene: .
J gene: TRBJ1-1
clone size: .
V gene: TRBV29-1
CDR3 DNA: TGCAGCGTTGAAATTCCCACTGAAGCTTTCTTT
CDR3 protein: CSVEIPTEAFF

D gene: .
J gene: TRBJ1-1
clone size: many
V gene: TRBV18
CDR3 DNA: TGTGCCAGCTCACCACTGGGGGGAAACACTGAAGCTTTCTTT
CDR3 protein: CASSPLGGNTEAFF

D gene: .
J gene: TRBJ2-3
clone size: few
V gene: TRBV6-1
CDR3 DNA: TGTGCCAGTCGGAGTGGATGGGTTATGGATACGCAGTATTTT
CDR3 protein: CASRSGWVMDTQYF

D gene: TRBD1
J gene: TRBJ2-7
clone size: many
V gene: TRBV4-1
CDR3 DNA: TGCGCCAGCAGCCCCACACCCGGGACAGGGAACGAGCAGTACTTC
CDR3 protein: CASSPTPGTGNEQYF

D gene: TRBD2
J gene: TRBJ2-1
clone size: few
V gene: TRBV18
CDR3 DNA: TGTGCCAGCTCACCCAGGACTAGCGGGGGGTCCGCCTACAATGAGCAGTTCTTC
CDR3 protein: CASSPRTSGGSAYNEQFF

D gene: .
J gene: TRBJ2-5
clone size: .
V gene: TRBV6-1
CDR3 DNA: TGTGCCAGCAGTGAAGCCGGGGAGACCCAGTACTTC
CDR3 protein: CASSEAGETQYF

D gene: TRBD1
J gene: TRBJ1-2
clone size: few
V gene: TRBV20-1
CDR3 DNA: TGCAGTGCTAGAGACCAGGGGGCCGCTAACTATGGCTACACCTTC
CDR3 protein: CSARDQGAANYGYTF

D gene: TRBD1
J gene: TRBJ2-1
clone size: few
V gene: TRBV15
CDR3 DNA: TGTGCCACCAGCGAGGGGGCTCGGGATGAGCAGTTCTTC
CDR3 protein: CATSEGARDEQFF

D gene: .
J gene: TRBJ2-5
clone size: .
V gene: TRBV5-1
CDR3 DNA: TGCGCCAGCAGCACCGGACAGACCCTCCAAGAGACCCAGTACTTC
CDR3 protein: CASSTGQTLQETQYF

D gene: .
J gene: TRBJ2-3
clone size: .
V gene: TRBV15
CDR3 DNA: TGTGCCACCAGCAGAGGGGGGCAGGGGCCAGATACGCAGTATTTT
CDR3 protein: CATSRGGQGPDTQYF

D gene: .
J gene: TRBJ2-7
clone size: .
V gene: TRBV6-2/TRBV6-3
CDR3 DNA: TGTGCCAGCAGTTTGACTTTTGGCGAGCAGTACTTC
CDR3 protein: CASSLTFGEQYF

D gene: TRBD1
J gene: TRBJ2-6
clone size: few
V gene: TRBV5-4
CDR3 DNA: TGTGCCAGCAGTTCAGGGGGCGGGTTCTCTGGGGCCAACGTCCTGACTTTC
CDR3 protein: CASSSGGGFSGANVLTF

D gene: .
J gene: TRBJ2-3
clone size: many
V gene: TRBV6-5
CDR3 DNA: TGTGCCAGCAGCTACAGGGCACCACAGGAGACGCAGTATTTT
CDR3 protein: CASSYRAPQETQYF

D gene: TRBD2
J gene: TRBJ2-1
clone size: .
V gene: TRBV20-1
CDR3 DNA: TGCAGTGCCCCGGGTGGACTAGCGGGGAATGAGCAGTTCTTC
CDR3 protein: CSAPGGLAGNEQFF

D gene: .
J gene: TRBJ2-1
clone size: .
V gene: TRBV6-2/TRBV6-3
CDR3 DNA: TGTGCCAGCAGTTACCCCCGTGGACAGCAGGTCCAGCAGTTCTTC
CDR3 protein: CASSYPRGQQVQQFF

D gene: .
J gene: TRBJ2-5
clone size: few
V gene: TRBV19
CDR3 DNA: TGTGCCAGTACCATCACGGGTTCGAGGCAAGAGACCCAGTACTTC
CDR3 protein: CASTITGSRQETQYF

D gene: .
J gene: TRBJ1-6
clone size: .
V gene: TRBV27
CDR3 DNA: TGTGCCAGCAGCGACCGGACCGGACTGGATAATTCACCCCTCCACTTT
CDR3 protein: CASSDRTGLDNSPLHF

D gene: .
J gene: TRBJ1-1
clone size: many
V gene: TRBV7-9
CDR3 DNA: TGTGCCAGCAGCTTAGGGCGAGGCGCTGAAGCTTTCTTT
CDR3 protein: CASSLGRGAEAFF

D gene: .
J gene: TRBJ2-6
clone size: many
V gene: TRBV28
CDR3 DNA: TGTGCCAGCAGTTTATACACAGGGTCTGGGGCCAACGTCCTGACTTTC
CDR3 protein: CASSLYTGSGANVLTF

D gene: TRBD1
J gene: TRBJ2-5
clone size: .
V gene: TRBV5-1
CDR3 DNA: TGCGCCAGCAGCTTGCAGGGGGCGCAACAAGAGACCCAGTACTTC
CDR3 protein: CASSLQGAQQETQYF

D gene: .
J gene: TRBJ2-3
clone size: many
V gene: TRBV12-3/TRBV12-4
CDR3 DNA: TGTGCCAGCAGTTTCGGTGCAGGGGGAGGGGATACGCAGTATTTT
CDR3 protein: CASSFGAGGGDTQYF

D gene: TRBD2
J gene: TRBJ2-5
clone size: .
V gene: TRBV7-2
CDR3 DNA: TGTGCCAGCAGTCGCGGGACTAGCGGGCATCTGGAGACCCAGTACTTC
CDR3 protein: CASSRGTSGHLETQYF

D gene: .
J gene: TRBJ2-7
clone size: .
V gene: TRBV3-1
CDR3 DNA: TGTGCCAGCAGCCAGTACCAAGGCCACGAGCAGTACTTC
CDR3 protein: CASSQYQGHEQYF

D gene: .
J gene: TRBJ2-7
clone size: many
V gene: TRBV5-8
CDR3 DNA: TGTGCCAGCACCACCGGGACGGAGAGTTCCGAGCAGTACTTC
CDR3 protein: CASTTGTESSEQYF